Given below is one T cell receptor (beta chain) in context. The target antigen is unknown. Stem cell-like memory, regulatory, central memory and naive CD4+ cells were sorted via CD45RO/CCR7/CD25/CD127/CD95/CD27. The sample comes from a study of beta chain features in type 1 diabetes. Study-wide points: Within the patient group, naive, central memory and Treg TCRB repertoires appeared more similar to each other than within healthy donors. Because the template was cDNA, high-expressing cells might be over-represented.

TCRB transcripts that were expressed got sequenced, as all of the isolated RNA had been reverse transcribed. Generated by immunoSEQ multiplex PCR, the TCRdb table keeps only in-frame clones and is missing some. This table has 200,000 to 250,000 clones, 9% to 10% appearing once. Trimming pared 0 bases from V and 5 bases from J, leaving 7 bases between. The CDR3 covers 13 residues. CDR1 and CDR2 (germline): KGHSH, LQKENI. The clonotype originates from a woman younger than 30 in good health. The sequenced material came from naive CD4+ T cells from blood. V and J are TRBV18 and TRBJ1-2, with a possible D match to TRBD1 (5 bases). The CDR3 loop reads CASSPPRGYGYTF. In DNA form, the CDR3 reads TGTGCCAGCTCACCACCCCGGGGGTATGGCTACACCTTC.